Listed below are T cell receptor beta chains from one sample, sequenced in a study of PD-1 blockade in mismatch repair-deficient tumors. TCRdb's copy holds only in-frame clones and misses some; the assay was immunoSEQ multiplex PCR. The table lists about 60,000 clones, 88% of them singletons. The specimen comprised peripheral blood, sampled 52 weeks after starting pembrolizumab. These receptors were collected from an adult with mismatch repair-deficient cancer. Both conserved end residues are part of each CDR3. D genes are given only for firm matches. Clone size, where shown, is once, few, many, or a class for clones that have expanded.

TRBV6-1,TRBJ1-2,.,once,CAITTGVSINYGYTF,TGTGCCATAACGACAGGCGTATCGATAAACTATGGCTACACCTTC
TRBV6-5,TRBJ2-4,TRBD2,.,CASSTGTSIQYF,TGTGCCAGCAGTACCGGGACTAGCATTCAGTACTTC
TRBV27,TRBJ2-7,.,.,CASSYGRSYEQYF,TGTGCCAGCAGTTACGGACGGAGCTACGAGCAGTACTTC
TRBV6-5,TRBJ2-7,TRBD2,once,CASSPVRAGGYEQYF,TGTGCCAGCAGCCCCGTACGAGCGGGAGGGTACGAGCAGTACTTC
TRBV6-6,TRBJ2-7,.,.,CASSYSLDWISYEQYF,TGTGCCAGCAGTTACTCCCTCGACTGGATTTCGTACGAGCAGTACTTC
TRBV19,TRBJ1-5,TRBD1,.,CASSRGQGYQPQHF,TGTGCCAGTAGCCGCGGACAGGGTTATCAGCCCCAGCATTTT
TRBV5-6,TRBJ1-5,.,.,CASSLSGQKQPQHF,TGTGCCAGCAGCTTGTCCGGACAGAAGCAGCCCCAGCATTTT
TRBV11-2,TRBJ1-1,TRBD1,once,CASSLARTGGTEAFF,TGTGCCAGCAGCTTAGCCCGGACAGGGGGGACTGAAGCTTTCTTT
TRBV4-3,TRBJ2-5,.,.,CASSQEWLGPQETQYF,TGCGCCAGCAGCCAAGAATGGCTGGGACCTCAAGAGACCCAGTACTTC
TRBV7-9,TRBJ2-7,TRBD1,.,CASSRDRGGEQYF,TGTGCCAGCAGTAGGGACAGGGGAGGCGAGCAGTACTTC
TRBV20-1,TRBJ2-2,.,few,CSARRAGELFF,TGCAGTGCTAGAAGGGCCGGGGAGCTGTTTTTT
TRBV27,TRBJ1-4,.,once,CASSVSGEKLFF,TGTGCCAGCAGTGTCTCCGGGGAAAAACTGTTTTTT
TRBV6-5,TRBJ2-7,TRBD1,.,CASSGTAYEQYF,TGTGCCAGCAGCGGGACAGCCTACGAGCAGTACTTC
TRBV11-3,TRBJ1-1,.,.,CASSLEGWGVNTEAFF,TGTGCCAGCAGCTTAGAGGGGTGGGGGGTGAACACTGAAGCTTTCTTT
TRBV5-1,TRBJ2-7,.,.,CASSLGQTSSYEQYF,TGCGCCAGCAGCTTGGGACAGACGAGCTCCTACGAGCAGTACTTC
TRBV10-1,TRBJ2-5,TRBD2,.,CASSEFEGLASQETQYF,TGCGCCAGCAGTGAATTCGAGGGACTAGCCAGCCAAGAGACCCAGTACTTC
TRBV27,TRBJ2-7,.,.,CASSSEKYEQYF,TGTGCCAGCAGTTCGGAGAAATACGAGCAGTACTTC
TRBV23-1,TRBJ2-1,TRBD2,.,CASSLPNGREAYNEQFF,TGCGCCAGCAGTCTTCCGAACGGCCGGGAGGCCTACAATGAGCAGTTCTTC
TRBV5-1,TRBJ2-7,TRBD2,.,CASSGIGTSSYEQYF,TGCGCCAGCAGCGGGATAGGGACTAGCTCCTACGAGCAGTACTTC
TRBV27,TRBJ2-5,TRBD2,.,CASSFGGRAETQYF,TGTGCCAGCAGTTTCGGCGGGAGGGCCGAGACCCAGTACTTC
TRBV29-1,TRBJ2-2,.,.,CSVSLMDTGELFF,TGCAGCGTTTCCCTCATGGACACCGGGGAGCTGTTTTTT
TRBV7-2,TRBJ2-3,TRBD1,.,CASSSQDRRFTDTQYF,TGTGCCAGCAGCTCTCAGGACAGGAGATTCACAGATACGCAGTATTTT
TRBV10-2,TRBJ2-5,TRBD2,once,CASSLAGGPQETQYF,TGCGCCAGCAGTCTAGCGGGAGGGCCCCAAGAGACCCAGTACTTC
TRBV19,TRBJ1-1,.,.,CASSSDRLNTEAFF,TGTGCCAGTAGCTCTGACAGACTGAACACTGAAGCTTTCTTT
TRBV5-4,TRBJ2-7,.,.,CASSLSKGRGYEQYF,TGTGCCAGCAGCTTGAGTAAGGGGCGAGGCTACGAGCAGTACTTC
TRBV29-1,TRBJ1-1,TRBD1,.,CSAGQGSPEAFF,TGCAGCGCGGGACAGGGTTCCCCTGAAGCTTTCTTT
TRBV4-3,TRBJ1-5,.,.,CASSQDWDLSQPQHF,TGCGCCAGCAGCCAAGATTGGGACCTCTCTCAGCCCCAGCATTTT
TRBV30,TRBJ2-5,.,.,CAWSVNLIGETQYF,TGTGCCTGGAGTGTAAACCTCATTGGGGAGACCCAGTACTTC
TRBV28,TRBJ2-1,TRBD2,.,CASSRLAGHNEQFF,TGTGCCAGCAGTCGACTAGCGGGGCACAATGAGCAGTTCTTC
TRBV5-1,TRBJ2-2,.,once,CASSLGTDRTGELFF,TGCGCCAGCAGCTTGGGTACGGACCGGACCGGGGAGCTGTTTTTT
TRBV7-9,TRBJ2-4,TRBD2,.,CASSSLSGNIAKNIQYF,TGTGCCAGCAGCTCACTAAGCGGGAATATAGCCAAAAACATTCAGTACTTC
TRBV5-1,TRBJ2-5,TRBD2,.,CASRPSGVNQETQYF,TGCGCCAGCAGACCGAGCGGGGTCAACCAAGAGACCCAGTACTTC
TRBV7-9,TRBJ2-5,.,.,CASSLGGLGETQYF,TGTGCCAGCAGCTTAGGAGGGCTCGGGGAGACCCAGTACTTC
TRBV7-9,TRBJ2-3,.,.,CASSLWVTDTQYF,TGTGCCAGCAGCTTGTGGGTCACAGATACGCAGTATTTT
TRBV28,TRBJ2-1,.,.,CASSFGDLLEQFF,TGTGCCAGCAGTTTTGGAGATTTACTTGAGCAGTTCTTC
TRBV7-3,TRBJ2-3,.,.,CASSLMAVGTDTQYF,TGTGCCAGCAGCTTAATGGCGGTAGGAACAGATACGCAGTATTTT
TRBV28,TRBJ2-3,.,.,CASSLSSWATDTQYF,TGTGCCAGCAGTTTATCGTCCTGGGCCACAGATACGCAGTATTTT
TRBV4-3,TRBJ1-3,.,once,CASSQDRVGNTIYF,TGCGCCAGCAGCCAAGACAGGGTTGGAAACACCATATATTTT
TRBV19,TRBJ2-2,TRBD2,.,CASSNSGGPTGELFF,TGTGCCAGTAGTAATAGCGGGGGACCCACCGGGGAGCTGTTTTTT
TRBV10-3,TRBJ2-7,TRBD1,.,CAISDLIPGQAYEQYF,TGTGCCATCAGTGATCTTATCCCGGGACAGGCCTACGAGCAGTACTTC